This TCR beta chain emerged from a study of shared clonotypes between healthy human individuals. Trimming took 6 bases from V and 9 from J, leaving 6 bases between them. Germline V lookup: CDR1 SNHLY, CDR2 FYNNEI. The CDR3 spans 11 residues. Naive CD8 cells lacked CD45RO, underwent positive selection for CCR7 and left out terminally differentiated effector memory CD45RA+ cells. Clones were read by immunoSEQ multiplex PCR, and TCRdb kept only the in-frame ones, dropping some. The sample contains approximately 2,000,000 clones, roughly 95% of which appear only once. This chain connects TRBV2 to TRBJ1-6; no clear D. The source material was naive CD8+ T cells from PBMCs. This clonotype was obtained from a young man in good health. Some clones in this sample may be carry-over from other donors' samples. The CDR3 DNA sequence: TGTGCCAGCAGCGAGGGTTCACCCCTCCACTTT. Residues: CASSEGSPLHF.